This TCR beta chain was profiled in a study of blood T cell repertoires in COVID-19. The repertoire was sequenced with immunoSEQ multiplex PCR; TCRdb's copy has only in-frame clones and lacks some. The sample carries 250,000 to 300,000 clones, about 73% recorded once. The ends were cut back, 0 bases at V and 8 bases at J, with 10 bases in the middle. CDR1 and CDR2 from the germline V gene are SGHAT and FQNNGV. The CDR3 length is 14 residues. This clone was counted ten times or more. This TCR was sampled from a woman aged 80 or over with acute or convalescent COVID-19. The sample was peripheral blood. The J gene is TRBJ1-4, the V gene TRBV11-2; unclear D gene. The chain's CDR3 is CASSLETRREKLFF. The CDR3 DNA sequence: TGTGCCAGCAGCTTAGAGACTAGACGAGAAAAACTGTTTTTT.